The present T cell receptor (beta chain) was sequenced within a study of blood T cell repertoires in COVID-19 (dated by TCRdb to about 2020). In the study overall: Samples from collaborators originated in the United States, Italy and Spain and spanned both the acute and convalescent phases of COVID-19. The prospective study material was composed of cDNA or gDNA derived from T cells, B-cell-depleted T cells, or PBMCs. Deeply sampled blood TCRbeta repertoires from subjects exposed to, actively infected with, or recovered from COVID-19 were included in the dataset. The repertoires were made available in a free public database intended to serve as a resource for research on the immune response to SARS-CoV-2. The samples were drawn from the first 160 participants of the ongoing ImmuneRACE study and from 1,254 subjects provided by 6 global collaborators. The sample metadata nearly always contained a de-identified subject ID, COVID-19 status, age in years and sex. Where available, HLA class I and class II types were obtained from metadata supplied by the sample provider rather than from assay-based typing. The investigation overall reported the following: Clinical and demographic metadata were provided uncurated, with the amount varying by source and participant.

The collaborating institutions used their own protocols to collect whole blood in K2EDTA tubes. Collaborator samples were shipped for TCRbeta analysis as frozen whole blood, isolated PBMCs, or DNA extracted from either sample type. Concerning this clone: No cognate antigen has been identified for it. Base qualities are not at hand, and no much larger clone is one base apart.

TCRbeta CDR3 regions were amplified from genomic DNA by means of the immunoSEQ Assay, a bias-controlled multiplex PCR. The authors' pipeline ran thus. The number of nucleated cells in each sample was estimated by amplification of reference gene primers within the assay. Sequence reads were collapsed and filtered to measure the absolute abundance of every unique TCRbeta CDR3 rearrangement. For each sample, productive Simpson clonality was calculated by taking the square root of Simpson's diversity index across productive rearrangements. TCRdb's version of the immuneACCESS table is confined to in-frame rearrangements and falls short of the full clone set. An unresolved V gene accounts for under half of the shortfall where checked; the remainder is of unknown origin. D and trimming come from the DNA, and the V and J calls and clone size come from that table. The sample table records tens of thousands of clones; about 80% of these occur just once. Clones ranked in the top ten supply roughly 50% of the sample.

CDR1 and CDR2 are drawn from the germline V gene (reference sequence): LNHDA, SQIVND. The CDR3 starts with the cysteine, ends with the phenylalanine, and has 16 residues. The read is trimmed to its CDR3 DNA, 48 bases read in frame from base 1. From V the trimming removes 2 bases and from J it removes 0 bases, while the gene matches leave 4 bases of the junction unaccounted for. The V and J segments used are TRBV19 and TRBJ2-1; 7 central nucleotides agree with TRBD2. The clonotype originates from a human donor in a cohort sampled during active COVID-19. The material sequenced was peripheral blood. The CDR3: CASSIWRGSSYNEQFF. The DNA reads TGTGCCAGTAGTATATGGCGCGGGAGCTCCTACAATGAGCAGTTCTTC.